The source of this T cell receptor beta chain is a study of cytomegalovirus exposure and HLA in healthy donors. Vbeta (60) and Jbeta (13) primers were used in the PCR. Only in-frame clones appear in the TCRdb table, and some are missing; sequencing was by immunoSEQ multiplex PCR. This table has roughly 120,000 clones, around 70% appearing once. Germline trimming cut 0 bases from V and 2 bases from J; bases unmatched to any gene: 4. Germline V gives CDR1 SGHRS, CDR2 YFSETQ. The length of the CDR3 is 16 residues. The sequenced sample consisted of PBMCs. The V gene is TRBV5-1, the J gene TRBJ2-3; 9 nucleotides match TRBD2. This clonotype was sampled from a man aged 25-45 years in good health and CMV-seropositive. CDR3 sequence: CASSLGPSGATDTQYF. The CDR3 DNA reads as TGCGCCAGCAGCTTGGGGCCTAGCGGGGCCACAGATACGCAGTATTTT.